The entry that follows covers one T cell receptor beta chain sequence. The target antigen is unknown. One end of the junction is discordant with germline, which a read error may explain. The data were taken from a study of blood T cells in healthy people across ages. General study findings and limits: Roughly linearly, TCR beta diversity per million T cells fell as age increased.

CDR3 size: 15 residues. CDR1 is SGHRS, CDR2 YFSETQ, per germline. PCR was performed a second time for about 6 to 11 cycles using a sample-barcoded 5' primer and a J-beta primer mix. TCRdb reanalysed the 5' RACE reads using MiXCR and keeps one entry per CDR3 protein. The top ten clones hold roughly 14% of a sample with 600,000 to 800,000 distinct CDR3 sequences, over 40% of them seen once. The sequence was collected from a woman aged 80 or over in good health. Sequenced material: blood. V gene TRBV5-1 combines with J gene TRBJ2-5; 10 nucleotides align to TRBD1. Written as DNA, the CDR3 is TGCGCCGGCAGCAATTATGGGACAGGGGAAGAGACCCAGTACTTC. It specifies CAGSNYGTGEETQYF.